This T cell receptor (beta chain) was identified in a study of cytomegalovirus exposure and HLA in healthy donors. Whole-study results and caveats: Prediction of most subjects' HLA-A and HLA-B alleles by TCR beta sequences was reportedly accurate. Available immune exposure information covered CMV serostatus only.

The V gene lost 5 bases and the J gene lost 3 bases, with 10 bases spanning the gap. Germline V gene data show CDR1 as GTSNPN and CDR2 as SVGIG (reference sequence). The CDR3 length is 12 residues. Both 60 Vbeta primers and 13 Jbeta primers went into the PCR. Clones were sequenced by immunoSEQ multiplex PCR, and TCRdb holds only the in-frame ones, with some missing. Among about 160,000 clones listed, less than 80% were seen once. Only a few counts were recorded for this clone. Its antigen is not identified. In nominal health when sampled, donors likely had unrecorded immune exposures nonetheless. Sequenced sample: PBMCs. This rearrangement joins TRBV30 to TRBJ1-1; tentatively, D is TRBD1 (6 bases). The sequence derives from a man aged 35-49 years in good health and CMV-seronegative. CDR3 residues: CAWGQLYTEAFF. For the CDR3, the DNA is TGTGCCTGGGGACAGTTGTACACTGAAGCTTTCTTT.